These T cell receptor beta chains were read from a single sample in a study of T cell responses to AZD1222 COVID-19 vaccine. TCRdb's copy holds only in-frame clones and misses some; the assay was immunoSEQ multiplex PCR. The sample includes nearly 110,000 clones, about nine tenths of them seen just once. The sample in question was peripheral blood, obtained on day 0 of AZD1222 vaccination. The receptors were sampled from an adult in good health. The CDR3 runs from the conserved cysteine through the conserved F or W. The D gene is left open where the match is weak. Not all rows give a size; the values are once, few, many and, for expanded clones, a class.

size	V	D	J	length	CDR3	DNA
.	TRBV3-1/TRBV3-2	.	TRBJ1-1	16	CASSFSPRFGNTEAFF	TGTGCCAGCAGCTTCTCCCCCCGGTTCGGGAACACTGAAGCTTTCTTT
.	TRBV2	TRBD2	TRBJ2-3	14	CASSPRDYTDTQYF	TGTGCCAGCAGTCCCCGGGACTACACAGATACGCAGTATTTT
.	TRBV28	.	TRBJ1-3	12	CASSISGNTIYF	TGTGCCAGCAGTATAAGTGGAAACACCATATATTTT
.	TRBV24-1	TRBD1	TRBJ2-1	15	CATSDRGLSYNEQFF	TGTGCCACCAGTGACAGGGGGCTCTCCTACAATGAGCAGTTCTTC
.	TRBV19	.	TRBJ2-5	13	CASTLRGEETQYF	TGTGCCAGTACCCTCAGGGGAGAAGAGACCCAGTACTTC
.	TRBV9	.	TRBJ2-2	18	CASSPTDLLVWSTGELFF	TGTGCCAGCAGCCCAACAGACCTACTAGTATGGAGCACCGGGGAGCTGTTTTTT
.	TRBV9	TRBD1	TRBJ1-4	15	CASSVGDSYNEKLFF	TGTGCCAGCAGCGTAGGGGACAGCTATAATGAAAAACTGTTTTTT
.	TRBV19	.	TRBJ1-1	15	CATTGNAAMNTEAFF	TGTGCCACCACCGGAAACGCGGCCATGAACACTGAAGCTTTCTTT
.	TRBV6-1	TRBD1	TRBJ2-7	16	CASSELTGTGSYEQYF	TGTGCCAGCAGTGAATTAACCGGGACAGGGTCCTACGAGCAGTACTTC
.	TRBV7-3	.	TRBJ2-3	16	CASSLLAASSTDTQYF	TGTGCCAGCAGCTTACTGGCGGCATCTAGCACAGATACGCAGTATTTT
.	TRBV30	.	TRBJ2-7	17	CAWSPPGIISRAYEQYF	TGTGCCTGGAGTCCCCCCGGGATTATATCGCGGGCCTACGAGCAGTACTTC
.	TRBV5-6	.	TRBJ2-7	12	CASSLSGARRTF	TGTGCCAGCAGCTTGTCCGGGGCGCGGAGGACCTTC
.	TRBV5-1	TRBD1	TRBJ2-3	17	CASSLPRTGWRADTQYF	TGCGCCAGCAGCTTACCTCGGACAGGGTGGAGGGCAGATACGCAGTATTTT
once	TRBV5-1	.	TRBJ1-1	13	CASSGVTNTEAFF	TGCGCCAGCAGCGGGGTTACGAACACTGAAGCTTTCTTT
.	TRBV3-1/TRBV3-2	TRBD2	TRBJ2-7	15	CASSQALLAGAEQYF	TGTGCCAGCAGCCAAGCTCTACTAGCGGGGGCCGAGCAGTACTTC
once	TRBV29-1	.	TRBJ1-1	9	CSVVIEAFF	TGCAGCGTTGTAATCGAAGCTTTCTTT
once	TRBV4-1	.	TRBJ1-2	16	CASSQGSARGFSGYTF	TGCGCCAGCAGCCAAGGATCCGCCAGGGGTTTCTCTGGCTACACCTTC
.	TRBV30	TRBD1	TRBJ1-3	15	CAWGGQQGTGNTIYF	TGTGCCTGGGGGGGCCAACAGGGGACTGGAAACACCATATATTTT
.	TRBV7-2	.	TRBJ1-1	14	CASSLLGGRTEAFF	TGTGCCAGCAGCTTATTGGGGGGCCGCACTGAAGCTTTCTTT
.	TRBV28	.	TRBJ2-1	15	CASSPLAPNYNEQFF	TGTGCCAGCAGCCCACTAGCACCAAACTACAATGAGCAGTTCTTC
once	TRBV12-5	TRBD1	TRBJ1-5	19	CASGLVSYRTGYSNQPQHF	TGTGCTAGTGGTTTGGTGAGCTATAGGACAGGTTATAGCAATCAGCCCCAGCATTTT
once	TRBV30	TRBD1	TRBJ1-1	16	CAFAGTGGISNTEAFF	TGTGCCTTCGCAGGGACAGGGGGGATTTCGAACACTGAAGCTTTCTTT
.	TRBV10-3	TRBD2	TRBJ2-1	10	CASRGDRAFF	TGTGCCTCTCGGGGGGACCGGGCGTTCTTC
.	TRBV18	.	TRBJ1-4	14	CASSPGSTNEKLFF	TGTGCCAGCTCACCAGGTTCAACTAATGAAAAACTGTTTTTT
.	TRBV6-6	.	TRBJ1-3	14	CASSSYPSGNTIYF	TGTGCCAGCAGCTCGTACCCCTCTGGAAACACCATATATTTT
.	TRBV15	TRBD1	TRBJ1-4	15	CATSRDQRGLGKLFF	TGTGCCACCAGCAGAGATCAAAGGGGGCTAGGAAAACTGTTTTTT
once	TRBV4-2	TRBD1	TRBJ1-1	17	CASSPDEGGAGNTEAFF	TGTGCCAGCAGCCCCGATGAAGGGGGCGCAGGGAACACTGAAGCTTTCTTT